Sequencing of this T cell receptor (beta chain) was carried out in a study of T cell responses to AZD1222 COVID-19 vaccine (dated by TCRdb to the early 2020s). Describing the broader study: AZD1222 recipients whose second dose came at about 4 weeks and those whose second dose came at about 12 weeks were combined into one group, since spike-specific TCR depth and breadth did not differ between the two schedules. Enrollment into the trials was organized by age into subgroups of 18-55, 56-69 and 70-plus years, and those subgroups contained approximately 160, 26 and 62 TCR-sequenced participants, respectively. TCR sequencing covered fewer than 250 trial participants: nearly 210 given two doses of AZD1222 and 26 given two doses of MenACWY control vaccine.

The CDR3 regions of human TCRbeta chains were subjected to immunosequencing. Processing in the source paper ran as follows. Repertoire TCRs were matched against a reference library of SARS-CoV-2-specific TCRs generated with the MIRA antigen-specificity platform. Breadth meant the fraction of unique TCRs that were SARS-CoV-2-associated, whereas depth meant the fraction of total T cells that were SARS-CoV-2-associated. Using the MIRA data, every spike-specific TCR was mapped to the spike region that the TCR reacted to and assigned to either a CD4 or a CD8 class. Log10-transformed breadth and depth values were compared by one-way ANOVA with Sidak's multiple comparisons tests. TCRdb carries this immuneACCESS record with in-frame sequences only. Its versions omit some clonotypes, under half of them owing to an unresolved V gene in the studies checked, with the rest unexplained. That table supplies the V and J calls and clone size; D and trimming were determined from the DNA. This sample is represented by over 100,000 clones; 84% of them were singletons. The ten largest clones add up to around 15% of the sample.

About this clone: The clone's antigen remains unknown. No clone much larger than this one lies a single base away; base qualities are absent.

What the work shows at the level of the full study, not this receptor alone: The 56-69-year group was small, and its depth increase did not reach significance, likely because of low power. The whole spike protein was spanned by vaccine-associated CD4 TCRs, and dominant responses were seen in regions 160-218 and 743-854. No day 14 peak-response samples were available, so repertoires were characterized only after the peak T cell response. Conclusions about previously exposed vaccinees are limited, since just five or six AZD1222 recipients were seropositive for SARS-CoV-2 at baseline. Nearly half of unique spike-specific TCRs reportedly recognized epitopes outside regions mutated in the B.1.351 and B.1.1.7 variants. Most participants were white British and females outnumbered males, and the authors suggested that clonal diversity may have been underestimated. A significant rise in spike-specific TCR breadth and depth was observed after two AZD1222 doses relative to day 0 and relative to MenACWY recipients.

V sheds 5 bases and J sheds 5 bases, leaving 17 bases between their ends. The germline V gene (reference sequence) provides CDR1 SEHNR and CDR2 FQNEAQ. Including cysteine and phenylalanine, the CDR3 has 15 amino acids. The kept DNA is CDR3 alone, 45 bases in frame from the first base. The sample's time point label is to be understood as: baseline before first vaccination. The vaccinee samples were drawn from two UK trials, COV001 and COV002, one of which was a single-blind randomized controlled phase 2/3 trial testing AZD1222 (ChAdOx1 nCoV-19) in healthy adults. For TCRbeta chain sequencing, PBMC samples from trial participants were taken at day 0 and at day 28 after the second dose.

The specimen comprised peripheral blood, sampled on day 0 of AZD1222 vaccination. The receptor comes from an adult in good health. The chain couples TRBV7-9 to TRBJ2-3, with TRBD2 as a weak D call on 5 bases. Here the CDR3 is given as CASSRRTGLLDTQYF. The DNA sequence is as follows: TGTGCCAGCAGCCGACGGACTGGGCTACTAGATACGCAGTATTTT.